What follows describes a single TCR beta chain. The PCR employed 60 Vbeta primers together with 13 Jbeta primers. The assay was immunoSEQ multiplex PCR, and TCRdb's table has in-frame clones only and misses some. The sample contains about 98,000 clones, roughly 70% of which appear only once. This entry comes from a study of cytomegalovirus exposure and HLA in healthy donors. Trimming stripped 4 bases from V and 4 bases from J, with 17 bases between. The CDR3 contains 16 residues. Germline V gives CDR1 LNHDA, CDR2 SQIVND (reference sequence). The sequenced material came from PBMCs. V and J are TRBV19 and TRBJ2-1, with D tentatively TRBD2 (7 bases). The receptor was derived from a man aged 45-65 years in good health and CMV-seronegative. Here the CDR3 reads CASSRWPGGTYNEQFF. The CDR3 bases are TGTGCCAGTAGTAGATGGCCGGGGGGCACGTACAATGAGCAGTTCTTC.